This T cell receptor beta chain was identified during a study of T cells in localized non-small cell lung cancer. Broader study findings: With higher T cell density in blood came longer overall survival. Uninvolved neighboring lung showed the greatest T cell clonality, exceeding tumor. Among the top 100 tumor clones, a median around 60 appeared in adjacent lung.

V lost 8 bases to trimming and J lost 7 bases, with 9 bases between them. This CDR3 is 10 amino acids long. Germline assignment: CDR1 GTSNPN and CDR2 SVGIG (reference sequence). Profiling relied on immunoSEQ multiplex PCR, and the TCRdb table lists in-frame clones only, not all of them. This sample has 20,000 to 25,000 clones; 85% to 90% occur once, and the top ten carry less than 15%. For this clone: What it binds is unknown.

The J gene is TRBJ2-1, the V gene TRBV30; D perhaps matches TRBD1 (6 bases). The clonotype was recovered from a male donor aged 60 or older with stage I lung adenocarcinoma. This specimen was peripheral blood, taken before any cancer treatment. The CDR3 loop is CAQGRNEQFF. CDR3 nucleotides: TGTGCCCAGGGGAGAAATGAGCAGTTCTTC.